This TCR beta chain comes out of a study of cytomegalovirus exposure and HLA in healthy donors (dated by TCRdb to about 2017). With respect to the entire study: In an earlier analysis of roughly 500 of the donors, roughly 300 Gb of sequence data and 117 million unique TCR beta sequences from 150 million to 200 million T cells were reported. Around 320 gigabases of sequencing data and approximately 85 million unique TCR sequences were included in an early release covering about 600 HLA-typed donors. The genetic ancestry cluster associated with self-reported Caucasian donors included about 81% of the approximately 430 genotyped donors. The study aimed to test whether cataloging public T cell receptors could reveal signatures of past pathogen exposure. Using immunosequencing, the study profiled T cell repertoires from approximately 700 subjects and related those repertoires to cytomegalovirus serostatus. Besides the first cohort of 666 subjects, a separate validation cohort made up of around 120 different subjects was used. To predict cytomegalovirus infection status, the study brought together high-throughput TCR immunosequencing, statistical association of individual TCRs with disease status, and machine learning. A later analysis re-analyzed previously published TCR beta repertoires from 666 donors and added high-resolution HLA genotyping to study TCR occurrence patterns. Rather than using new phenotypic data, the later analysis identified candidate immune exposures from TCR beta sequences and from how often those sequences occurred across donors. An earlier analysis of 587 of the donors used high-throughput TCR beta sequencing to judge whether each TCR beta V gene segment behaved as functional or pseudogenic. Alongside the repertoire data, information on donor age, sex, ethnicity and CMV serostatus was compiled. In a later genetic analysis, genome-wide SNP genotypes for about three fifths of the roughly 670 donors were used, and that subset was treated as a discovery cohort. Every repertoire in the discovery cohort had been generated on one and the same sequencing platform. Both class I and class II loci were covered by HLA typing, at four-digit resolution. Typing coverage differed by locus: A, B, C, DRB1 and DQB1 were typed in about 620-640 donors, DQA1 in about 500, DPA1 in 600 to 610, and DPB1 in around 490. About 5 DR-DQ haplotypes were handled as single units for association and clustering, since linkage in the cohort was strong. Across about 370 genotyped donors of the cohort, an average of about 200,000 unique TCR beta nucleotide sequences per donor were sequenced, and 15% to 20% of those sequences were non-productive.

The study at large found these results: Correlated functional status among segregating V segments might be attributable to linkage disequilibrium, but an unknown experimental factor could not be ruled out. Because counts were too low, 15 or so rarely observed V segments, including chromosome 9 orphons, were excluded from the earlier analysis of around 640 of the donors. Most TCR sequences were observed very rarely across donors, whereas some public TCRs were present in many individuals. In a later analysis, the rate of TCR association differed among HLA loci, with DRB1 alleles having the most associated TCRs and HLA-C alleles having the fewest. The classifier was reported to diagnose cytomegalovirus status with high specificity and sensitivity in both the original cohort and the validation cohort. In this cohort, only TCR beta chains were sequenced, and detectable features were limited by the absence of alpha or paired-chain data. The 87-base-pair reads could not distinguish some IMGT-functional V segments, including TRBV6-2 and TRBV6-3, so those segments were excluded. A further reported finding was that TCR beta sequences accurately predicted the HLA-A and HLA-B alleles for most subjects in the first cohort. The authors suggested that the approach could potentially be generalized to other disease states and immunological phenotypes. Compared with the 666-donor mean, donors in an Asian-associated ancestry cluster had fewer N-insertions in productive TCRs, according to a later genetic analysis. An association between a missense DCLRE1C variant and V-gene and J-gene trimming of TCR beta chains was found in a later genetic analysis and replicated in an independent cohort. In a later analysis, 16,951 TCR beta sequences were associated with specific HLA alleles at a false discovery rate of 0.05. When HLA alleles, especially DR and DQ, strongly co-occurred, attributing TCR associations to individual alleles was difficult. Immune exposure information for the cohort was limited to CMV serostatus. Broadly in line with IMGT annotations, most TCR beta V segments showed up in productive rearrangements about 90% or about 30% of the time in an earlier analysis of roughly 590 of the donors. A cluster of highly shared sequence variants was judged likely to represent a technical artifact of the sequencing pipeline. In a later analysis, HLA-associated TCR beta chains were found to be more clonally expanded and to have lower generation probabilities than equally common non-associated chains. The study listed 150 to 200 TCR beta chains as associated with cytomegalovirus. A later analysis found that most CMV-associated TCR beta chains appeared HLA-restricted, with HLA associations seemingly driven largely by CMV exposure. Because HLA typing was unavailable for some donors at each locus, only the typed subset was used in association tests. According to a later analysis, parvovirus B19, influenza, CMV and Epstein-Barr virus appeared linked to several top co-occurrence clusters. Sequencing depth was assumed to be roughly uniform across donors in the presence/absence analyses, though that assumption may not hold. Three of the identified cytomegalovirus-associated TCR beta chains were confirmed in vitro to be specific for cytomegalovirus antigens.

The V end loses 6 bases and the J end loses 4 bases, and a stretch of 15 bases separates them. Per the germline V gene, SNHLY is the CDR1 and FYNNEI is the CDR2. The CDR3 starts with the cysteine, ends with the phenylalanine, and has 14 residues. This entry keeps only the CDR3 DNA: 42 bases, framed from base 1. Comment on this clone: There is no known antigen for this receptor. No base quality values were provided; no much bigger clone lies one nucleotide off.

The cohort consisted of hundreds of healthy bone marrow donors. All cohort members were sampled while nominally healthy, although unrecorded immune exposures were likely present. The donor was CMV seronegative and was included in the group of 352 seronegative cohort members. A peripheral blood sample was collected from each donor, and TCR beta sequencing was performed on peripheral blood mononuclear cells. The Qiagen DNeasy Blood Extraction Kit was used to extract genomic DNA from the blood cell samples. The library was built by means of the immunoSEQ multiplex PCR assay. A mixture of 60 forward primers for TCR Vbeta segments and 13 reverse primers for TCR Jbeta segments was used in the multiplex PCR. Amplification of the CDR3 region of rearranged TCR beta genes was performed with a multiplex PCR assay on genomic DNA. Amplified TCR beta libraries were sequenced as 87-base-pair reads on the Illumina HiSeq System. From the authors' description of their analysis: A later analysis tallied roughly 76 million unique TCR beta chains across the 640 or so repertoires, and approximately 12 million of those chains were shared by two or more donors. Raw reads were error-corrected and collapsed into unique sequences with a nearest-neighbor algorithm that merged closely related sequences to remove PCR and sequencing errors. Alignment of CDR3 sequences to IMGT reference sequences was used to assign V, D and J gene segments. For a sequence to be retained, a match of at least six nucleotides was required to both a V gene segment and a J gene segment. Rearrangements were called productive when the CDR3 lacked stop codons and stayed in frame with V and J; all others were non-productive. CDR3 was defined by IMGT convention, running from the second conserved V-encoded cysteine to the conserved J-encoded phenylalanine. Sequences without an unambiguous match to a single V gene segment were excluded from the earlier analysis of 500 to 700 of the donors. An earlier analysis of fewer than 750 of the donors classified V segments as functional when productive rearrangements were above 56.7% and as segregating when the standard deviation between donors was above 5%. A statistical classification framework was built to diagnose cytomegalovirus status from the catalog of TCR beta chain sequences. A later analysis assigned V and J genes by comparing TCR nucleotide sequences with IMGT/GENE-DB human TR gene sequences. The TCRdist pipeline was used in a later analysis to assign CDR3 sequences and most-parsimonious VDJ recombination scenarios. In a later analysis, every TCR beta chain was defined by the combination of its CDR3 amino acid sequence and its V-gene family, and reads without a unique V-gene family were dropped. In a later analysis, around 600 highly shared, low-generation-probability nucleotide sequences were removed to address suspected cross-contamination and a sequencing artifact. A later analysis calculated a clonal expansion index for each public chain from normalized within-repertoire ranks of inferred template counts. In a later analysis, generation probabilities were computed with a VDJ recombination model fitted to out-of-frame rearrangements, and the resulting probabilities were checked against IGoR. Hypergeometric tests were used in a later analysis to score TCR-TCR, TCR-HLA and TCR-CMV co-occurrence, with a repertoire-size bias correction applied to the TCR pairs. In a later analysis, false discovery rates were estimated by permuting HLA or CMV assignments 20 times. In a later analysis, co-occurring TCRs were grouped using DBSCAN, with TCRdist sequence similarity added in when clustering inside HLA-allele-positive subsets. For co-occurrence clustering, repertoires with fewer than 30,000 or more than 120,000 public chains were excluded, along with 5 or 6 repertoires with anomalous nucleotide sharing. TCRdb took this table from immuneACCESS and kept in-frame rearrangements with V and J called. Such tables lack part of the clones; where checked against another copy, unresolved V genes explain under half of the gap, and the rest is unexplained. V and J calls and clone size are given by that table; D and trimming were obtained from the DNA. Counted in this sample were roughly 160,000 clones; 71% of them appeared once. The ten largest clones capture approximately 2.5% of the sample.

Sequencing was done on a sample of PBMCs. This clonotype was sampled from a woman in her twenties or thirties in good health and CMV-seronegative. The chain is encoded by TRBV2 joined to TRBJ1-2, and perhaps TRBD1 as D gene, on 6 matching bases. The CDR3 has the sequence CASSLKTGGYGYTF. The DNA is TGTGCCAGCAGCTTGAAGACAGGAGGCTATGGCTACACCTTC. With all but the CDR3 taken from the reference TRBV2 and TRBJ1-2 genes, the full variable domain is: EPEVTQTPSHQVTQMGQEVILRCVPISNHLYFYWYRQILGQKVEFLVSFYNNEISEKSEIFDDQFSVERPDGSNFTLKIRSTKLEDSAMYFCASSLKTGGYGYTFGSGTRLTVV.